The source of this TCR beta chain is a study of blood T cell repertoires in COVID-19 (dated by TCRdb to 2018 to 2020). Some background on the complete study: The collaborator samples originated in the United States, Italy and Spain and spanned the acute and convalescent phases of COVID-19. The repertoires were released in a freely available public database intended as a resource for research on the immune response to SARS-CoV-2. The prospective study material was composed of cDNA or gDNA derived from T cells, B-cell-depleted T cells, or PBMCs. The dataset comprised deeply sampled blood TCRbeta repertoires from subjects exposed to, actively infected with, or recovered from COVID-19. Where HLA class I and class II types were available, the types were taken from metadata supplied by the sample provider, not from assay-based typing. The sample metadata nearly always contained a de-identified subject ID, COVID-19 status, age in years and sex. Samples came from the ongoing ImmuneRACE study (first 160 participants) plus 1,254 subjects from 6 global collaborators. The investigation overall reported the following: The amount of clinical and demographic metadata varied by source and participant and was provided uncurated.

TCRbeta CDR3 regions were amplified from genomic DNA by means of the immunoSEQ Assay, a bias-controlled multiplex PCR. As for the authors' bioinformatics: The number of nucleated cells in each sample was estimated by amplification of reference gene primers within the assay. To quantify the absolute abundance of each unique TCRbeta CDR3 rearrangement, sequence reads were collapsed and filtered. For each sample, productive Simpson clonality was calculated by taking the square root of Simpson's diversity index across productive rearrangements. The table comes from immuneACCESS by way of TCRdb, which keeps in-frame sequences with V and J called. Part of the clones is missing from these tables; in studies checked, under half for an unresolved V gene and the rest for unknown reasons. That table supplies the V and J calls and clone size; D and trimming were determined from the DNA. For this sample there are around 100,000 clones; roughly 87% appear just once. The ten largest clones represent roughly 6% of the sample.

Worth noting for this clone: Its antigen has not been determined. Per-base qualities were not stored, and no clone one base away is much larger.

Collaborating institutions collected whole blood in K2EDTA tubes following their own protocols. Collaborator samples were shipped for TCRbeta analysis as frozen whole blood, isolated PBMCs, or DNA extracted from either sample type. Clipping removes 5 bases from V and 5 bases from J, with 9 as the unmatched junction base count. The CDR3 sequence holds 15 residues, the cysteine and phenylalanine included. The sequence is cut down to CDR3 DNA, 45 bases in frame from base 1. CDR1 and CDR2, looked up from the germline V gene (reference sequence), are PRHDT and FYEKMQ. The specimen was peripheral blood. The TCR sequence derives from a human donor in a cohort sampled during active COVID-19. This sequence uses TRBV13 and TRBJ2-1, with 7 bases in between that match TRBD1. In nucleotide form, the sequence is TGTGCCAGCAGCCGCGCCGACAGGGATGACAATGAGCAGTTCTTC. It translates as CASSRADRDDNEQFF.